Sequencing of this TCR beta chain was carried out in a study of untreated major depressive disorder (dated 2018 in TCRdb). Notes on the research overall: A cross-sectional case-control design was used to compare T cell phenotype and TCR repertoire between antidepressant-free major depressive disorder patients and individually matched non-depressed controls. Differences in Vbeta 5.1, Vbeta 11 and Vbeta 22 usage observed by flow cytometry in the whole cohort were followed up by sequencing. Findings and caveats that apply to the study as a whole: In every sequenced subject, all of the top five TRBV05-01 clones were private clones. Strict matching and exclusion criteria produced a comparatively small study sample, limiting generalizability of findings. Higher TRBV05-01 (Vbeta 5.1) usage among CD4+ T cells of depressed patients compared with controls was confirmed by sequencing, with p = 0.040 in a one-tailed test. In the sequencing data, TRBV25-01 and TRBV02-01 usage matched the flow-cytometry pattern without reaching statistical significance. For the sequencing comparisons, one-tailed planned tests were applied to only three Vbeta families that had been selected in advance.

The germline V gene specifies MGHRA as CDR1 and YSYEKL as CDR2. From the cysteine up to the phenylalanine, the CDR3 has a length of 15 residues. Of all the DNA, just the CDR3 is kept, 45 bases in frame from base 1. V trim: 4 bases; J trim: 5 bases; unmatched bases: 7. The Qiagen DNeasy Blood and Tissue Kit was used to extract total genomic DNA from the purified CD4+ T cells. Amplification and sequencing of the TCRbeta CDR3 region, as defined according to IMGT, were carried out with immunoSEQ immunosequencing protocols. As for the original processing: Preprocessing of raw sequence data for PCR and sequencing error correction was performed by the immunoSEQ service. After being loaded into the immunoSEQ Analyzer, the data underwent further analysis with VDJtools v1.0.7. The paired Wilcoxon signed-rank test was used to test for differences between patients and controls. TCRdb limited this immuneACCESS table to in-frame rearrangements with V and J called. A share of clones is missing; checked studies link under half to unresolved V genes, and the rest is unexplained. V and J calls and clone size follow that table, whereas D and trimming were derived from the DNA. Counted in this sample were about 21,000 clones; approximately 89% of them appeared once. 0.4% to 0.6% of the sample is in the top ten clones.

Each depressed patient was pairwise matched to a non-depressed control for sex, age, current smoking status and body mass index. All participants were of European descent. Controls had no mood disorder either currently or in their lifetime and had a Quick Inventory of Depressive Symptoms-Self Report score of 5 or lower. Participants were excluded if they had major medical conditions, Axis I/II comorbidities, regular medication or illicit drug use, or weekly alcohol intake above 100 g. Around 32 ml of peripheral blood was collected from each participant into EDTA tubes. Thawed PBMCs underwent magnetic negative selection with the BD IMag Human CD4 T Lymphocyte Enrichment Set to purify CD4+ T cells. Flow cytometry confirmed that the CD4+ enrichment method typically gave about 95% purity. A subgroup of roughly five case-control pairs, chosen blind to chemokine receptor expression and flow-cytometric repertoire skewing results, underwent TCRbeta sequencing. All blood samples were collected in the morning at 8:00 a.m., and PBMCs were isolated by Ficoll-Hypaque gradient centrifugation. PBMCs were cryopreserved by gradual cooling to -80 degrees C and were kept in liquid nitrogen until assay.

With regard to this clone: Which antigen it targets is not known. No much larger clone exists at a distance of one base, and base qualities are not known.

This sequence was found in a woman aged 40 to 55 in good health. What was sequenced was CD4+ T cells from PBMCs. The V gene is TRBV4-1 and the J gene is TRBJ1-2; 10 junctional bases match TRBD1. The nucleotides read TGCGCCAGCAGCCCCGGACAGGGGGGGACGTATGGCTACACCTTC. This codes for CASSPGQGGTYGYTF.